Sequencing of this TCR beta chain was carried out in a study of blood T cell repertoires in COVID-19. Study background: The United States, Italy and Spain were the sources of the acute and convalescent COVID-19 samples. Sources were T cells, B-cell-depleted T cells, or PBMCs; the material itself was cDNA or gDNA.

Profiled with immunoSEQ multiplex PCR; TCRdb holds only in-frame clones, not every one. The data hold about 180,000 clones, with roughly 80% observed a single time. Sequenced: peripheral blood. The clonotype comes from a woman in her 70s with COVID-19, enrolled during active disease.

CDR3 in amino acids: CASSLEETSGSEQYF. For the CDR3, the DNA is TGCGCCAGCAGCTTGGAAGAGACTAGCGGGAGCGAGCAGTACTTC. The genes are TRBV5-1 and TRBJ2-7, with 12 positions matching TRBD2. Germline CDR1 is SGHRS and CDR2 is YFSETQ. The length of the CDR3 is 15 residues. V lost 0 bases and J lost 6; bases outside the gene matches: 4.